In its sample, the clone carrying this TCR beta chain was seen once. Its antigen is as yet unknown. These data belong to a study of cytomegalovirus exposure and HLA in healthy donors. Broader study findings: Cytomegalovirus association was listed for about 180 TCR beta chains. Most sequenced TCRs were rare (though some public TCRs occurred in many donors). A later analysis linked a missense variant in DCLRE1C to the trimming of TCR beta V and J genes. In an earlier analysis, productive rearrangement rates for most beta V segments clustered near 87% or 30%.

The PCR contained 60 Vbeta and 13 Jbeta primers. Method: immunoSEQ multiplex PCR; TCRdb's copy keeps in-frame clones and lacks some. The data show 150,000 to 200,000 clones, with around 75% seen just once and less than 6% held by the top ten. The receptor was isolated from a woman in her twenties or thirties in good health and CMV-seropositive. Sequenced: PBMCs.

The CDR3 nucleotides read TGTGCCAGCAGCCCTTTTGGGCCTCACAGGGACAATCAGCCCCAGCATTTT. As protein: CASSPFGPHRDNQPQHF. V and J are TRBV9 and TRBJ1-5, with a tentative D call TRBD1 (6 bases). The V end was cut by 4 bases, the J end by 3 bases, with 20 bases between. Germline V gene data show CDR1 as SGDLS and CDR2 as YYNGEE. The CDR3 totals 17 residues.